The rows below give T cell receptor beta chains drawn from one sample of a study of shared clonotypes between healthy human individuals. Only in-frame clones appear in the TCRdb table, and some are missing; sequencing was by immunoSEQ multiplex PCR. The sample shows more than 1 million clones, around three quarters of them seen only once. The specimen was memory CD4+ T cells from PBMCs. The receptors were sampled from a man in his late teens or twenties in good health. Some clones in this sample may be carry-over from other donors' samples. The CDR3 runs from the conserved cysteine through the conserved F or W. D genes are given only for firm matches. Size values are once, few and many counts, or a class for expanded clones, and some rows have none.

TRBD1 | TRBJ2-1 | TRBV6-1 | . | CASSAVKIPGQGANEQFF | TGTGCCAGCAGTGCGGTTAAAATCCCGGGACAGGGGGCAAATGAGCAGTTCTTC
. | TRBJ1-5 | TRBV2 | . | CASSGTVFNQPQHF | TGTGCCAGCAGTGGGACAGTTTTTAATCAGCCCCAGCATTTT
TRBD1 | TRBJ2-7 | TRBV28 | . | CASSLTGQGTEEQYF | TGTGCCAGCAGTTTAACCGGACAGGGGACGGAGGAGCAGTACTTC
. | TRBJ2-1 | TRBV5-1 | . | CASSLVEREQFF | TGCGCCAGCAGCTTGGTAGAACGTGAGCAGTTCTTC
. | TRBJ1-2 | TRBV27 | once | CASSRLGTAANYGYTF | TGTGCCAGCAGTCGCTTAGGGACGGCCGCTAACTATGGCTACACCTTC
. | TRBJ2-1 | TRBV7-8 | . | CASSLATQPAYNEQFF | TGTGCCAGCAGCTTAGCGACTCAACCCGCTTACAATGAGCAGTTCTTC
TRBD2 | TRBJ2-7 | TRBV7-3 | few | CASSLMREDPRQYF | TGTGCCAGCAGCTTAATGCGGGAGGACCCCAGGCAGTACTTC
. | TRBJ1-1 | TRBV7-9 | . | CASTPGRGEPEAFF | TGTGCCAGCACCCCAGGAAGGGGGGAGCCTGAAGCTTTCTTT
TRBD1 | TRBJ1-4 | TRBV15 | . | CATSKKTGGWSEKLFF | TGTGCCACCAGCAAGAAAACAGGGGGCTGGAGTGAAAAACTGTTTTTT
. | TRBJ2-5 | TRBV5-6 | . | CASSLRDTGETQYF | TGTGCCAGCAGCTTGCGGGACACGGGAGAGACCCAGTACTTC
. | TRBJ1-5 | TRBV6-6 | . | CASSYLQRDQPQHF | TGTGCCAGCAGTTATCTACAGCGTGATCAGCCCCAGCATTTT
. | TRBJ2-7 | TRBV2 | . | CASSEFGGQVREQYF | TGTGCCAGCAGTGAGTTTGGGGGCCAGGTCCGCGAGCAGTACTTC
. | TRBJ1-1 | TRBV7-3 | . | CASSSIRNTEAFF | TGTGCCAGCAGCTCTATCCGTAACACTGAAGCTTTCTTT
TRBD1 | TRBJ2-7 | TRBV5-1 | . | CASSGTAYEQYF | TGCGCCAGCAGCGGGACAGCGTACGAGCAGTACTTC
TRBD2 | TRBJ2-1 | TRBV11-2 | . | CASSLVLAGGHEQFF | TGTGCCAGCAGCTTAGTACTAGCGGGGGGGCATGAGCAGTTCTTC
. | TRBJ1-2 | TRBV7-3 | . | CASSLFSGGESGYTF | TGTGCCAGCAGCTTATTTAGCGGGGGAGAGTCTGGCTACACCTTC
. | TRBJ2-3 | TRBV11-3 | . | CASSSGPNTDTQYF | TGTGCCAGCAGCTCGGGACCAAACACAGATACGCAGTATTTT
. | TRBJ2-1 | TRBV5-1 | . | CASSLQPSYNEQFF | TGCGCCAGCAGCTTGCAGCCTTCCTACAATGAGCAGTTCTTC
. | TRBJ2-3 | TRBV15 | . | CATSRNRQVGTDTQYF | TGTGCCACCAGCAGAAATAGACAGGTGGGCACAGATACGCAGTATTTT